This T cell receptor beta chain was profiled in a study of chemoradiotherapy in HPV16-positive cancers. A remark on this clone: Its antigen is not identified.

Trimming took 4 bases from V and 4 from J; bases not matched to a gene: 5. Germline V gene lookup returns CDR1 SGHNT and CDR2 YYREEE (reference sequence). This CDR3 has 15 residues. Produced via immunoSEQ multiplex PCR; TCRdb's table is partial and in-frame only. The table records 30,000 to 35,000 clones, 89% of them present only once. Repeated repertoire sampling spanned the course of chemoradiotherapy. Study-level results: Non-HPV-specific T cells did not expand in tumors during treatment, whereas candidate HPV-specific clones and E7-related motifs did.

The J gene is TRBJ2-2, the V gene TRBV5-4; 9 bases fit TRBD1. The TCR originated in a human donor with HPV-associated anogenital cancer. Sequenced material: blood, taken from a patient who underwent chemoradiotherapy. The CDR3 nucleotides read TGTGCCAGCAGCCGGGACAGGGAAGGCACCGGGGAGCTGTTTTTT. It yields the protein CASSRDREGTGELFF.